What follows are 31 T cell receptor beta chains derived from one specimen sequenced in a study of monozygotic twins with inflammatory bowel disease (dated by TCRdb to between 2017 and 2020). Library preparation employed 5' RACE. The reads were generated on an Illumina HiSeq 2500. TCRdb reprocessed the raw reads; every CDR3 protein sequence is a single record, and DNA is not supplied. The record for this sample contains 88,000 or so distinct CDR3 sequences. Around 6.8% of the sample lies in the top ten. Sequencing input: blood. These TCRs come from a human donor with ulcerative colitis or Crohn's disease, or a healthy co-twin of an affected twin (not recorded which).

The gene calls are TRBV20-1 and TRBJ1-6. The CDR3 has 15 amino acids. CDR1 and CDR2 from the germline V gene are DFQATT and SNEGSKA (reference sequence). The CDR3 is CSATQGAPYNSPLHF.

The chain uses TRBV6-2 or TRBV6-3 and TRBJ2-3; checking the TCRdb D call of TRBD2 is not possible without DNA. The germline V gene encodes CDR1 MNHEY and CDR2 SVGEGT. The CDR3 loop spans 15 amino acids. The CDR3 here is CASSYSASRPDTQYF.

The chain's CDR3 is CASSLAENTEAFF. The chain has TRBV5-1 and TRBJ1-1. The CDR3 is 13 residues long. Germline CDR1 SGHRS, CDR2 YFSETQ.

V gene TRBV7-2 combines with J gene TRBJ2-7; the D gene TCRdb calls, TRBD1, cannot be checked with no DNA. Germline V gene lookup returns CDR1 SGHTA and CDR2 FQGNSA. CDR3 length: 15 amino acids. CDR3 sequence: CASSLMAGARYEQYF.

This sequence joins TRBV11-1 and TRBJ2-1; with no DNA, the TCRdb D assignment of TRBD2 cannot be verified. The CDR3 is 19 amino acids. The V gene's germline CDR1 is SGHAT and CDR2 FQDESV (reference sequence). The CDR3 spells CASSSTGKGTLQNYNEQFF.

V gene TRBV5-1 combines with J gene TRBJ2-3. The germline gives CDR1 SGHRS, CDR2 YFSETQ. The CDR3 totals 14 residues. The CDR3 reads CASSRGTSTDTQYF.

The genes are TRBV18 and TRBJ2-3; there is no DNA to check the TCRdb D call of TRBD1. This CDR3 is built from 12 residues. Germline V gene sequence: CDR1 KGHSH, CDR2 LQKENI. The chain's CDR3 is CASSPKGDTQYF.

The rearrangement links TRBV14 to TRBJ1-1; TCRdb gives TRBD1 as the D gene, but with no DNA this cannot be confirmed. Germline V gene data show CDR1 as SGHDN and CDR2 as FVKESK. The CDR3 is 14 residues long. The CDR3 reads CASSPLKMATEAFF.

The CDR3 here is CASSLGRALGGYTF. This chain links TRBV5-4 with TRBJ1-2. Germline V gene data show CDR1 as SGHNT and CDR2 as YYREEE (reference sequence). The CDR3 spans 14 residues.

This chain links TRBV6-5 with TRBJ1-3. The CDR3 totals 13 residues. Germline V lookup: CDR1 MNHEY, CDR2 SVGAGI. The CDR3 reads CASSYRELNTIYF.

The chain joins TRBV5-8 to TRBJ1-6. The CDR3 runs to 17 residues. CDR1 is SGHTS, CDR2 YDEGEE, per germline. The CDR3 here is CASSLSSASSYNSPLHF.

The chain combines TRBV20-1 with TRBJ2-4; TCRdb's D gene call, TRBD1, goes unchecked for lack of DNA. The CDR3 extends over 13 amino acids. Germline CDR1 is DFQATT and CDR2 is SNEGSKA (reference sequence). The CDR3 sequence: CSASPQGKNIQYF.

The chain uses TRBV20-1 and TRBJ2-3; TCRdb gives TRBD1 as the D gene, but with no DNA this cannot be confirmed. Germline lookup yields CDR1 DFQATT and CDR2 SNEGSKA (reference sequence). This CDR3 has 16 residues. The CDR3 region is CSASIYSGGGTDTQYF.

This rearrangement joins TRBV11-1 to TRBJ2-1. The germline V gene has CDR1 SGHAT and CDR2 FQDESV (reference sequence). The CDR3 runs 11 residues. Here the CDR3 reads CASSLASEQFF.

The V and J genes are TRBV3-1 and TRBJ2-7. Per germline, CDR1 LGHDT and CDR2 YNNKEL (reference sequence). This CDR3 contains 14 residues. Here the CDR3 reads CASSQDYPPYEQYF.

This sequence joins TRBV6-1 and TRBJ2-7; the D call from TCRdb, TRBD1, cannot be confirmed without DNA. CDR1 is MNHNS, CDR2 SASEGT, per germline. This CDR3 contains 15 residues. CDR3 protein: CASSLRPQGPYEQYF.

The V and J genes are TRBV19 and TRBJ2-7. Germline loops: CDR1 LNHDA, CDR2 SQIVND (reference sequence). There are 14 residues in the CDR3. Here the CDR3 reads CASSTTRSSYEQYF.

The chain couples TRBV20-1 to TRBJ2-1. CDR3 length: 11 amino acids. Germline-derived CDR1 and CDR2 are DFQATT and SNEGSKA (reference sequence). The CDR3 sequence: CSAQVYNEQFF.

This chain joins TRBV5-1 and TRBJ2-1; TCRdb proposes TRBD1, but this gene call is untestable without DNA. This CDR3 is built from 16 residues. Germline assignment: CDR1 SGHRS and CDR2 YFSETQ. CDR3 region: CASSLYPGRGYNEQFF.

The CDR3 here is CASSPLLAGGLGYTF. The chain carries TRBV12-3 or TRBV12-4 and TRBJ1-2; TCRdb selects TRBD1, and the lack of DNA leaves this call unchecked. CDR3 size: 15 residues.

This chain joins TRBV20-1 and TRBJ2-5; the TRBD1 assignment by TCRdb is unverifiable without DNA. This CDR3 contains 12 residues. Germline CDR1 and CDR2: DFQATT and SNEGSKA (reference sequence). The CDR3 loop is CSATDRHETQYF.

The J gene is TRBJ2-7, the V gene TRBV27; TCRdb lists TRBD1, though no DNA is available to test this call. From germline, CDR1 is MNHEY and CDR2 SMNVEV (reference sequence). CDR3 length: 17 residues. CDR3 loop: CASSPSPPGHLFYEQYF.

The chain combines TRBV7-9 with TRBJ2-3; the D gene TCRdb calls, TRBD1, cannot be checked with no DNA. Germline CDR1 reads SEHNR; CDR2 reads FQNEAQ (reference sequence). The CDR3 extends over 16 amino acids. This CDR3 is CASSLGQAGVTDTQYF.

The chain has TRBV10-3 and TRBJ2-1; TCRdb lists TRBD1, though no DNA is available to test this call. CDR3 size: 13 residues. CDR1 and CDR2 from the germline V gene are ENHRY and SYGVKD. The CDR3 reads CAIRGQYRNEQFF.

The J gene is TRBJ2-3, the V gene TRBV29-1; checking the TCRdb D call of TRBD1 is not possible without DNA. Germline V gives CDR1 SQVTM, CDR2 ANQGSEA. The length of the CDR3 is 16 residues. This CDR3 reads CSVEGSVRGSTDTQYF.

The V and J genes are TRBV27 and TRBJ2-3; TCRdb's D call, TRBD2, is unchecked because there is no DNA. CDR1 and CDR2 from the germline V gene are MNHEY and SMNVEV (reference sequence). The CDR3 has 14 amino acids. The chain's CDR3 is CASSPHGAQTRQYF.

The chain links TRBV15 to TRBJ2-2; the TRBD2 assignment by TCRdb is unverifiable without DNA. The germline V gene has CDR1 LNHNV and CDR2 YYDKDF (reference sequence). The CDR3 sequence is 17 residues long. The CDR3 loop reads CATSKRAGGVDTGELFF.

The chain is built from TRBV6-1 and TRBJ1-2. CDR3 length: 15 residues. Per the germline V gene, CDR1 is MNHNS and CDR2 is SASEGT. CDR3 region: CASSDGRCLDYGYTF.

This sequence joins TRBV7-8 and TRBJ1-2; TCRdb gives TRBD1 as the D gene, but with no DNA this cannot be confirmed. The CDR3 loop spans 16 amino acids. The germline gives CDR1 SGHVS, CDR2 FQNEAQ. The CDR3 here is CASSFGPTGGGGGYTF.

This chain joins TRBV6-5 and TRBJ2-2; the D call of TRBD2 rests on TCRdb alone, since no DNA is present to check it. The V gene's germline CDR1 is MNHEY and CDR2 SVGAGI. The CDR3 has 18 amino acids. CDR3 region: CASSWGRLAGGHPGELFF.

The chain joins TRBV18 to TRBJ1-5. CDR3 length equals 13 residues. The germline gives CDR1 KGHSH, CDR2 LQKENI. The CDR3 sequence: CASSTQVDQPQHF.